This paragraph reports one TCR beta chain. V shed 3 bases, J shed 3 bases, and the junction held 11 bases outside the gene matches. CDR3 length: 17 residues. CDR1 is LNHDA and CDR2 is SQIVND in the germline V gene (reference sequence). The data belong to a study of blood T cell repertoires in COVID-19. About the study: The United States, Italy and Spain supplied acute and convalescent COVID-19 samples.

This table comes from immunoSEQ multiplex PCR, and its TCRdb copy is limited to in-frame clones, with some not included. The data contain some 240,000 clones, 87% of them singletons. Material: peripheral blood. The receptor's source is a man aged 55-75 years who had recovered from COVID-19. V is TRBV19 and J is TRBJ1-5, with 7 nucleotides matching TRBD1. This CDR3 reads CASSILWRGQNNQPQHF. The CDR3, as DNA: TGTGCCAGTAGTATCTTGTGGAGGGGGCAGAACAATCAGCCCCAGCATTTT.